This T cell receptor (beta chain) stems from a study of radiotherapy plus CTLA-4 blockade in lung cancer. Study-level information: Patients showed objective responses in about a sixth of cases, and disease control was achieved by 30% to 35%. Study-wide results and caveats: Expansion in blood of tumor-derived TCR clones was seen after radiotherapy plus ipilimumab. Increased serum interferon-beta after radiation also reportedly predicted response strongly.

Germline CDR1 MDHEN, CDR2 SYDVKM. Trimming took 3 bases from V and 0 from J, leaving 9 bases between them. The CDR3 is 15 residues long. Sequenced by immunoSEQ multiplex PCR; TCRdb stores in-frame clones only, minus some. This sample has roughly 130,000 clones, with about 90% found just once. This clone was counted a few times. Its matching antigen is unknown. Focal radiation plus CTLA-4 blockade with ipilimumab was administered to patients who had chemo-refractory metastatic non-small-cell lung cancer. The sample consisted of peripheral blood, taken from a patient treated with radiotherapy plus ipilimumab. The clonotype originates from a human donor with non-small cell lung cancer that progressed on radiotherapy plus ipilimumab. The gene calls are TRBV28 and TRBJ2-1; D not certain. The CDR3 here is CASSFGGSSYNEQFF. CDR3 DNA: TGTGCCAGCAGTTTTGGCGGAAGCTCCTACAATGAGCAGTTCTTC.